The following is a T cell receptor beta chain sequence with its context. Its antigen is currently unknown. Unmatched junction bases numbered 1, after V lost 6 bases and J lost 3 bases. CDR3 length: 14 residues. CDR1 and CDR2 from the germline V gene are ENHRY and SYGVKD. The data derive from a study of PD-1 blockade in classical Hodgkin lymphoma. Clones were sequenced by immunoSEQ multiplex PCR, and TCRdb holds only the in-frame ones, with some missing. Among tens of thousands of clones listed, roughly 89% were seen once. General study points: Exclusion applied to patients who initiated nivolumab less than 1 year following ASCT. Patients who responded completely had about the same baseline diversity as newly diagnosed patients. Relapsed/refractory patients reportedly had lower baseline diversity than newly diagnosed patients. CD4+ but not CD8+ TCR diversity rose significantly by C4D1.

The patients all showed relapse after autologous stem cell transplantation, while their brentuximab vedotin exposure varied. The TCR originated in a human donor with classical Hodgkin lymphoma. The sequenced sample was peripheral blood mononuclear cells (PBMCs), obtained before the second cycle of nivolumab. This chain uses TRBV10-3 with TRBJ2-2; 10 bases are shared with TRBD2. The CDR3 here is CAIRAGGDTGELFF. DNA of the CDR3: TGTGCCATCAGAGCGGGGGGGGACACCGGGGAGCTGTTTTTT.